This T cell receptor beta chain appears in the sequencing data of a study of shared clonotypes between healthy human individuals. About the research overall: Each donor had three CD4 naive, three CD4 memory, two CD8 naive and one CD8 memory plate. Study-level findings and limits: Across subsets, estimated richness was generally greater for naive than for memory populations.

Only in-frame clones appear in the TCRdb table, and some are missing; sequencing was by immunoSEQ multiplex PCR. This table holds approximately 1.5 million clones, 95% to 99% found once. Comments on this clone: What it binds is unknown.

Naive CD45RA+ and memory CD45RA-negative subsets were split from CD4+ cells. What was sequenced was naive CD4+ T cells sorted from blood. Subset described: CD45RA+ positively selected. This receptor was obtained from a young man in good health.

The CDR3 region has the DNA TGTGCCAGCAGCCAGCTAGGGATTGTGAACACTGAAGCTTTCTTT. It is translated as CASSQLGIVNTEAFF. The V and J genes are TRBV7-9 and TRBJ1-1; D is unresolved. V gave up 5 bases and J gave up 0 bases, with 13 bases separating them. Germline-derived CDR1 and CDR2 are SEHNR and FQNEAQ (reference sequence). The CDR3 length is 15 residues.